This TCR beta chain was recorded in a study of T cell responses to AZD1222 COVID-19 vaccine. Trimming at V came to 5 bases and at J to 1 base, leaving 5 bases not matched to a gene. Per the germline V gene, CDR1 is SGDLS and CDR2 is YYNGEE. The length of the CDR3 is 15 residues. Sequenced by immunoSEQ multiplex PCR; TCRdb stores in-frame clones only, minus some. This table holds roughly 150,000 clones, about 91% found once. The sample consisted of peripheral blood, taken on day 0 of AZD1222 vaccination. The TCR comes from an adult in good health. The chain uses TRBV9 and TRBJ2-5; 10 positions agree with TRBD1. The CDR3 loop reads CASSPGQGFQETQYF. The CDR3, as DNA: TGTGCCAGCAGTCCGGGACAGGGGTTCCAAGAGACCCAGTACTTC.